The 22 T cell receptor beta chains reported below all come from one sample, sequenced in a study of cytomegalovirus exposure and HLA in healthy donors. The PCR contained 60 Vbeta and 13 Jbeta primers. Sequenced by immunoSEQ multiplex PCR; TCRdb stores in-frame clones only, minus some. The sample holds more than 95,000 clones, about 83% seen once. The specimen was PBMCs. The source of these receptors is a man between 18 and 29 years old in good health and CMV-seronegative.

This clone was observed a handful of times. The chain links TRBV6-5 to TRBJ1-4; maybe TRBD1 (6 bases). Deletions cut 2 bases from V and 3 bases from J, with 13 bases between. The V gene's germline CDR1 is MNHEY and CDR2 SVGAGI. The length of the CDR3 is 16 residues. The CDR3 loop is CASSYRGRQANEKLFF. CDR3 sequence (DNA): TGTGCCAGCAGTTACAGGGGAAGACAGGCTAATGAAAAACTGTTTTTT.

V usage is TRBV7-6 and J usage is TRBJ2-1; possible D gene TRBD2, 5 bases. CDR1 SGHVS and CDR2 FNYEAQ come from the germline V gene. The V gene lost 0 bases and the J gene lost 0 bases, with 6 bases spanning the gap. The CDR3 is 15 amino acids. This CDR3 is CASSLAGSSYNEQFF. The CDR3 DNA sequence: TGTGCCAGCAGCTTAGCGGGGAGCTCCTACAATGAGCAGTTCTTC.

The chain carries TRBV7-8 and TRBJ2-5; 8 nucleotides agree with TRBD1. Germline-derived CDR1 and CDR2 are SGHVS and FQNEAQ. The CDR3 has 16 residues. J lost 3 bases, V lost 3 bases, and 9 bases had no gene match. Here the CDR3 reads CASSFTSRGLEETQYF. CDR3 sequence (DNA): TGTGCCAGCAGCTTTACCAGCAGGGGGCTTGAAGAGACCCAGTACTTC.

This sequence joins TRBV4-1 and TRBJ2-2, with D perhaps TRBD1 (6 bases). Trimming shortened V by 2 bases and J by 9 bases, and 13 bases separated the two germline ends. The germline V gene has CDR1 MGHRA and CDR2 YSYEKL. CDR3 size: 14 residues. CDR3 sequence reads: CASSQPTGTRELFF. For the CDR3, the DNA is TGCGCCAGCAGCCAACCAACAGGGACCCGGGAGCTGTTTTTT.

The chain combines TRBV6-5 with TRBJ1-5, with D unclear. CDR1 and CDR2 (germline): MNHEY, SVGAGI. The CDR3 loop spans 14 amino acids. V lost 8 bases, J lost 0 bases, and 11 bases lay in between. CDR3 region: CASGVGVSNQPQHF. The CDR3 nucleotides are TGTGCCAGCGGAGTAGGAGTTAGCAATCAGCCCCAGCATTTT.

The rearrangement joins TRBV7-9 to TRBJ2-1; 8 positions agree with TRBD1. The CDR3 consists of 15 residues. V lost 7 bases, J lost 5 bases, and 10 bases stayed unmatched. CDR1 is SEHNR, CDR2 FQNEAQ, per germline (reference sequence). The CDR3 here is CASTAGTGVNNEQFF. The CDR3 nucleotides read TGTGCCAGCACCGCCGGGACAGGTGTCAACAATGAGCAGTTCTTC.

V usage is TRBV28 and J usage is TRBJ1-5, with a weak D call TRBD1 (5 bases). The CDR3 extends over 16 amino acids. Trimming pared 5 bases from V and 0 bases from J, leaving 14 bases between. Germline CDR1 MDHEN, CDR2 SYDVKM. CDR3 sequence: CASSLVGGTSNQPQHF. The CDR3 region has the DNA TGTGCCAGCAGTCTAGTGGGGGGGACTAGCAATCAGCCCCAGCATTTT.

The chain has TRBV7-6 and TRBJ2-1; TRBD2 is a possible D gene (6 bases). Per germline, CDR1 SGHVS and CDR2 FNYEAQ. V was clipped by 2 bases and J by 5 bases, with 13 bases between them. The CDR3 totals 15 residues. The DNA of the CDR3 is TGTGCCAGCAGCTTACGACTAGTGGGGAACAATGAGCAGTTCTTC. Translating gives CASSLRLVGNNEQFF.

V gene TRBV28 combines with J gene TRBJ2-7; 11 nucleotides line up with TRBD1. Unmatched junction bases numbered 11, after V lost 3 bases and J lost 7 bases. Germline V CDR1 and CDR2: MDHEN, SYDVKM. The CDR3 sequence is 16 residues long. Here the CDR3 reads CASSLGPGQGVREQYF. Written as DNA, the CDR3 is TGTGCCAGCAGTTTGGGTCCGGGACAGGGGGTAAGGGAGCAGTACTTC.

The rearrangement joins TRBV27 to TRBJ2-5; 10 nucleotides agree with TRBD2. Germline CDR1 reads MNHEY; CDR2 reads SMNVEV (reference sequence). The length of the CDR3 is 14 residues. The V and J ends lost 8 bases and 4 bases, in that order; junction bases with no gene match: 7. The chain's CDR3 is CASRVLAGAETQYF. CDR3 nucleotide sequence: TGTGCCAGCCGTGTGCTAGCGGGAGCAGAGACCCAGTACTTC.

The J gene is TRBJ1-1, the V gene TRBV9; D call uncertain. The CDR3 extends over 14 amino acids. V shed 2 bases and J shed 8 bases, with 16 bases lying between them. Germline CDR1 is SGDLS and CDR2 is YYNGEE. CDR3 coding DNA: TGTGCCAGCAGCGTTGCCCCGTTCAGGTGCGAAGCTTTCTTT. The encoded protein is CASSVAPFRCEAFF.

On this clone itself: One end of the junction varies from germline; a read error may be responsible. V and J are TRBV7-3 and TRBJ1-3; D gene uncertain. Germline V gene data show CDR1 as SGHTA and CDR2 as FQGTGA. The CDR3 runs 17 residues. CDR3 DNA: TGTTCCAGCAGCTTAATTGGAGGGCTAAGCTCTGGAAACACCATATATTTT. Its protein product is CSSSLIGGLSSGNTIYF.

This chain joins TRBV4-3 and TRBJ2-7, with 9 positions matching TRBD1. The CDR3 loop spans 16 amino acids. V lost 0 bases, J lost 4 bases, and 7 bases stayed unmatched. CDR1 LGHNA and CDR2 YSLEER come from the germline V gene. The CDR3 spells CASSQDAGQGLYEQYF. CDR3 bases: TGCGCCAGCAGCCAAGACGCGGGACAGGGATTATACGAGCAGTACTTC.

Worth noting for this clone: The same CDR3 arises from other DNA sequences in this sample as well. This chain connects TRBV7-8 to TRBJ1-5; D remains unclear. Trimming took off 3 bases at V and 6 bases at J, with 15 bases between the two ends. The CDR3 loop spans 15 amino acids. CDR1 is SGHVS, CDR2 FQNEAQ, per germline. The CDR3 coding sequence is TGTGCCAGCAGCTTGGGTAGCGGGGTGGGTCAGCCCCAGCATTTT. Its translation: CASSLGSGVGQPQHF.

V usage is TRBV19 and J usage is TRBJ2-6; 12 bases map to TRBD1. The V gene end was trimmed by 6 bases and the J gene end by 2 bases; junction bases not matched to a gene: 8. The length of the CDR3 is 18 residues. Germline V gene data show CDR1 as LNHDA and CDR2 as SQIVND (reference sequence). The chain's CDR3 is CASRLTGQGAAGANVLTF. The CDR3 DNA reads as TGTGCCAGTAGGCTAACGGGACAGGGGGCCGCTGGGGCCAACGTCCTGACTTTC.

The chain carries TRBV2 and TRBJ2-1; 11 bases match TRBD1. The CDR3 is 14 residues long. In germline, CDR1 is SNHLY, CDR2 FYNNEI. Trimming at V came to 3 bases and at J to 8 bases, leaving 3 bases not matched to a gene. The CDR3 spells CASSDGTGGYEQFF. The CDR3 region has the DNA TGTGCCAGCAGTGACGGGACAGGGGGTTATGAGCAGTTCTTC.

This chain connects TRBV4-3 to TRBJ2-2, with no clear D. Germline assignment: CDR1 LGHNA and CDR2 YSLEER. This CDR3 is built from 14 residues. V gave up 2 bases and J gave up 1 base, with 5 bases separating them. DNA of the CDR3: TGCGCCAGCAGCCAAAACAGGAACACCGGGGAGCTGTTTTTT. Its protein is CASSQNRNTGELFF.

The genes are TRBV13 and TRBJ1-1; 9 nucleotides agree with TRBD1. In germline, CDR1 is PRHDT, CDR2 FYEKMQ (reference sequence). With V trimmed by 5 bases and J by 1 base, 5 bases remained unmatched. The CDR3 covers 15 residues. The CDR3 spells CASSGQGRRNTEAFF. CDR3 bases: TGTGCCAGCAGCGGACAGGGGAGGAGGAACACTGAAGCTTTCTTT.

The genes are TRBV29-1 and TRBJ2-3; D gene unclear. There are 12 residues in the CDR3. The germline V gene has CDR1 SQVTM and CDR2 ANQGSEA. V lost 4 bases and J lost 1, with 6 bases in between. The CDR3 here is CSVVSGTDTQYF. The DNA for the CDR3 is TGCAGCGTTGTATCGGGCACAGATACGCAGTATTTT.

The genes are TRBV7-9 and TRBJ2-1; no definite D call. The CDR3 contains 15 residues. Per germline, CDR1 SEHNR and CDR2 FQNEAQ (reference sequence). With 5 bases removed from V and 8 bases from J, the gap between germline ends came to 19 bases. The CDR3 region is CASSPQELLLHEQFF. CDR3 coding DNA: TGTGCCAGCAGCCCTCAGGAACTCCTCCTCCATGAGCAGTTCTTC. The full variable domain, in which reference TRBV7-9 and TRBJ2-1 provide the parts outside the CDR3, is DTGVSQNPRHKITKRGQNVTFRCDPISEHNRLYWYRQTLGQGPEFLTYFQNEAQLEKSRLLSDRFSAERPKGSFSTLEIQRTEQGDSAMYLCASSPQELLLHEQFFGPGTRLTVL.

This sequence joins TRBV29-1 and TRBJ1-1; perhaps TRBD1 as D (6 bases). Germline V gives CDR1 SQVTM, CDR2 ANQGSEA. The V end was cut by 7 bases, the J end by 2 bases, with 11 bases between. The CDR3 length is 12 residues. In DNA, the CDR3 is TGCAGCGATCGGACAGTAAACACTGAAGCTTTCTTT. It codes for CSDRTVNTEAFF. The whole variable domain, remainder taken from reference TRBV29-1 and TRBJ1-1, is SAVISQKPSRDICQRGTSLTIQCQVDSQVTMMFWYRQQPGQSLTLIATANQGSEATYESGFVIDKFPISRPNLTFSTLTVSNMSPEDSSIYLCSDRTVNTEAFFGQGTRLTVV.

The chain joins TRBV7-2 to TRBJ1-2, with D tentatively TRBD1 (6 bases). The CDR3 consists of 16 residues. Germline values: CDR1 SGHTA, CDR2 FQGNSA. V was clipped by 5 bases and J by 5 bases, with 21 bases between them. The CDR3 sequence: CASSPESAGAKYGYTF. CDR3 nucleotides: TGTGCCAGCAGCCCCGAGTCGGCGGGGGCCAAGTATGGCTACACCTTC.